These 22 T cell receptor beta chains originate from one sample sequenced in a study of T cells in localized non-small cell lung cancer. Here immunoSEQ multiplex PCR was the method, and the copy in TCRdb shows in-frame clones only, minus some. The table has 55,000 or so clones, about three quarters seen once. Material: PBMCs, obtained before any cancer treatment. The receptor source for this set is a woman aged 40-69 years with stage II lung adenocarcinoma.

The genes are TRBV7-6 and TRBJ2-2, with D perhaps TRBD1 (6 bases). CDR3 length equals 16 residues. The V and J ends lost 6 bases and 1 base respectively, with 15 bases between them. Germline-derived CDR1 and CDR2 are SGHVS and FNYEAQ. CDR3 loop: CASRSKGEMNTGELFF. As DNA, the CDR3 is TGTGCCAGCAGATCAAAGGGGGAAATGAACACCGGGGAGCTGTTTTTT.

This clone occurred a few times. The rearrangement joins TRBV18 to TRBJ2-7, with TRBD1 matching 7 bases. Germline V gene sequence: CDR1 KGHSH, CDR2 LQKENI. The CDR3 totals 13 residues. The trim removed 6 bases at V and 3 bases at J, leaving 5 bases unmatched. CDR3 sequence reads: CASSTGVNYEQYF. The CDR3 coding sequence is TGTGCCAGCTCCACAGGGGTTAACTACGAGCAGTACTTC.

CDR3 loop: CASSQEREHTDTQYF. The DNA for the CDR3 is TGTGCCAGCAGCCAAGAACGGGAGCACACAGATACGCAGTATTTT. This chain uses TRBV4-2 with TRBJ2-3, with a weak D call TRBD2 (6 bases). CDR1 is LGHNA, CDR2 YNFKEQ, per germline. V dropped 0 bases and J dropped 2 bases, with 9 bases sitting between them. The CDR3 spans 15 residues.

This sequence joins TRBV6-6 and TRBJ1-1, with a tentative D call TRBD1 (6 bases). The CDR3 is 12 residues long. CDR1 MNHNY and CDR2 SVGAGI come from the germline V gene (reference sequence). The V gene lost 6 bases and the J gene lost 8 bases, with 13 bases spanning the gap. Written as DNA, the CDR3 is TGTGCCAGCAGCACGACAGGCTCCGAAGCTTTCTTT. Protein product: CASSTTGSEAFF.

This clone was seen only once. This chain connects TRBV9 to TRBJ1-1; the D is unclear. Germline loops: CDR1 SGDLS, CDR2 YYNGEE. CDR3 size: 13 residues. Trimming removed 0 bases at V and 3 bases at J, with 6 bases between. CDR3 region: CASSVAGDTEAFF. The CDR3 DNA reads TGTGCCAGCAGCGTAGCGGGAGACACTGAAGCTTTCTTT.

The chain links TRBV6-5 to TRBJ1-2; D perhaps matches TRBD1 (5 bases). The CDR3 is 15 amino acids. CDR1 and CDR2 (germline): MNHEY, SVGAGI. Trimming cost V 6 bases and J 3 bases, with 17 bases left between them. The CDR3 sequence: CASRAARGADYGYTF. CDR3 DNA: TGTGCCAGCAGGGCAGCAAGAGGGGCAGACTATGGCTACACCTTC.

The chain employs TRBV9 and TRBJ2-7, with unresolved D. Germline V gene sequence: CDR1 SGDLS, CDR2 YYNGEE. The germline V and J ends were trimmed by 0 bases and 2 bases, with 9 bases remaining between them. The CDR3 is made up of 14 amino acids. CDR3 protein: CASSVEVFPYEQYF. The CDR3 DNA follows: TGTGCCAGCAGCGTAGAGGTCTTCCCCTACGAGCAGTACTTC.

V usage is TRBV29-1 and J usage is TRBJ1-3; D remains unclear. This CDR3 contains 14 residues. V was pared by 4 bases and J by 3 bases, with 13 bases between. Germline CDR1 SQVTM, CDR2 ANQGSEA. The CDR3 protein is CSVAGETVGNTIYF. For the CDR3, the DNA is TGCAGCGTTGCCGGGGAGACCGTTGGAAACACCATATATTTT. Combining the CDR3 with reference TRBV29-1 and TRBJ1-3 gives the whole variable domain SAVISQKPSRDICQRGTSLTIQCQVDSQVTMMFWYRQQPGQSLTLIATANQGSEATYESGFVIDKFPISRPNLTFSTLTVSNMSPEDSSIYLCSVAGETVGNTIYFGEGSWLTVV.

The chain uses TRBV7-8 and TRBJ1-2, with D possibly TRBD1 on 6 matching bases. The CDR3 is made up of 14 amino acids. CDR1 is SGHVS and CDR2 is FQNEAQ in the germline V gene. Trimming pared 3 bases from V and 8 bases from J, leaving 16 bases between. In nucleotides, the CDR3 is TGTGCCAGCAGCTTTCGACCCCGGGGGGCCGGCTACACCTTC. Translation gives CASSFRPRGAGYTF.

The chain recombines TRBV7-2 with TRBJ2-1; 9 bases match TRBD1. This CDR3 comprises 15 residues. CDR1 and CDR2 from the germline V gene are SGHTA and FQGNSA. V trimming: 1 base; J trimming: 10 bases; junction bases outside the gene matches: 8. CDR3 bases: TGTGCCAGCAGCTTAGTAGGGACAGGGTACCAGGAGCAGTTCTTC. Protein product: CASSLVGTGYQEQFF.

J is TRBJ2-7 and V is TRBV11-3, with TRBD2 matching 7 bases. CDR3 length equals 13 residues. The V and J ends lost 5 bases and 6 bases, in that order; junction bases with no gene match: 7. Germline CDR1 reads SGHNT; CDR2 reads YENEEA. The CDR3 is CASSPPGRGEQYF. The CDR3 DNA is TGTGCCAGCAGCCCCCCAGGGAGGGGCGAGCAGTACTTC.

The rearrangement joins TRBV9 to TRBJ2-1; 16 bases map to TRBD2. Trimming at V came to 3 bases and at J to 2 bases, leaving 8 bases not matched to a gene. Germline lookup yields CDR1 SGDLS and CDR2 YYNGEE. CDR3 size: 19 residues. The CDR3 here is CASSGKPGLAGGPYNEQFF. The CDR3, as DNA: TGTGCCAGCAGCGGAAAACCGGGACTAGCGGGGGGGCCCTACAATGAGCAGTTCTTC.

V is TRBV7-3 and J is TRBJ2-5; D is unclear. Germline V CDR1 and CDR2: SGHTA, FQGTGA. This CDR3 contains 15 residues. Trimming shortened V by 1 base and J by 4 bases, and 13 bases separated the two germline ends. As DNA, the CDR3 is TGTGCCAGCAGCTTAAACTCCGGGTCCCGAGAGACCCAGTACTTC. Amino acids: CASSLNSGSRETQYF.

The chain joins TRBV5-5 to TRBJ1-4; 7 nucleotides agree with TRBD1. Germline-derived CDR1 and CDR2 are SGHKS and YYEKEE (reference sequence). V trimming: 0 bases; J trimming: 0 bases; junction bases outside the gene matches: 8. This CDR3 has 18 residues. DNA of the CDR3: TGTGCCAGCAGCTTGGGACAGGGTAGGGCTGCAACTAATGAAAAACTGTTTTTT. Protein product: CASSLGQGRAATNEKLFF.

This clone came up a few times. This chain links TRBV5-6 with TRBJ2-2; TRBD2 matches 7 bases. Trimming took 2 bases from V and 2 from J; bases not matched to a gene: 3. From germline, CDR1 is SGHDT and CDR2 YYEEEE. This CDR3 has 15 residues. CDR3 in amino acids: CASSLWGGNTGELFF. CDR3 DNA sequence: TGTGCCAGCAGCTTATGGGGGGGAAACACCGGGGAGCTGTTTTTT.

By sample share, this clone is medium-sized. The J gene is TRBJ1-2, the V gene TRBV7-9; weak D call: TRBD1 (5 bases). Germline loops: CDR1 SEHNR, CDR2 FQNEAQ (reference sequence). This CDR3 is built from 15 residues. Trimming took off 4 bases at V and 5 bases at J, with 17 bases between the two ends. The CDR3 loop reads CASSSPRVSSYGYTF. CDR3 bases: TGTGCCAGCAGCTCCCCCAGGGTGTCCTCTTATGGCTACACCTTC.

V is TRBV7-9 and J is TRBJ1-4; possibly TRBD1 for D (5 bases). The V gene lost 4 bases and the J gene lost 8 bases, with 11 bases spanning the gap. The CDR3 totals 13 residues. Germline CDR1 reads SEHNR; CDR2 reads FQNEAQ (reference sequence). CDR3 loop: CASSWDGREKLFF. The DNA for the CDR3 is TGTGCCAGCAGCTGGGACGGTAGAGAAAAACTGTTTTTT. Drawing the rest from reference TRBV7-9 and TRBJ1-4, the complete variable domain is DTGVSQNPRHKITKRGQNVTFRCDPISEHNRLYWYRQTLGQGPEFLTYFQNEAQLEKSRLLSDRFSAERPKGSFSTLEIQRTEQGDSAMYLCASSWDGREKLFFGSGTQLSVL.

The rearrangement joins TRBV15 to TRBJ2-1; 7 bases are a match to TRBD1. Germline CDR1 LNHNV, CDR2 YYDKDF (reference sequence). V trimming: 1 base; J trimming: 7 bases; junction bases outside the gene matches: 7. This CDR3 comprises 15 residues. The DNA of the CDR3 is TGTGCCACCAGCAGAGTTGGGGACAGTGAGAATGAGCAGTTCTTC. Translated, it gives CATSRVGDSENEQFF.

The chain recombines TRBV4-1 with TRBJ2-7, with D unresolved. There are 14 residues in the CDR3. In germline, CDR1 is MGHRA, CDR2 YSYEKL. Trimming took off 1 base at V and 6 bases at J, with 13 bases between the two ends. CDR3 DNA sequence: TGCGCCAGCAGCCAAGTTTACAGTTTGGCCGAGCAGTACTTC. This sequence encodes CASSQVYSLAEQYF.

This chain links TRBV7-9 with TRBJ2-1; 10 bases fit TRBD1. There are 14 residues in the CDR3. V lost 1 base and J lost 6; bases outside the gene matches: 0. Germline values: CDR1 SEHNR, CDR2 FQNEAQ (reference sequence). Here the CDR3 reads CASSLGTGGNEQFF. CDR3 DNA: TGTGCCAGCAGCTTAGGGACAGGGGGCAATGAGCAGTTCTTC.

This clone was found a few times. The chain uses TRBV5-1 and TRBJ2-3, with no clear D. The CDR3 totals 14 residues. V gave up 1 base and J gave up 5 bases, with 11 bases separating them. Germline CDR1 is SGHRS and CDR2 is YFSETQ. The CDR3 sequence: CASSLSGERDTQYF. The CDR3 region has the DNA TGCGCCAGCAGCTTGAGTGGGGAACGAGATACGCAGTATTTT.

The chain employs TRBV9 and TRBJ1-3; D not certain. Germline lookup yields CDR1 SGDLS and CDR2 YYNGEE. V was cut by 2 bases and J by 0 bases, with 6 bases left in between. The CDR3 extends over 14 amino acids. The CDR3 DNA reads TGTGCCAGCAGCGTTTCGACCTCTGGAAACACCATATATTTT. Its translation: CASSVSTSGNTIYF.